This T cell receptor beta chain appears in the sequencing data of a study of blood T cells in healthy people across ages. The CDR3 runs 15 residues. Germline CDR1 SGHRS, CDR2 YFSETQ. Trimming shortened V by 1 base and J by 3 bases, and 13 bases separated the two germline ends. Combining a sample-barcoded 5' primer with a J-beta primer mix, a second PCR ran for roughly 7 to 12 cycles. Each CDR3 protein is one row after TCRdb ran MiXCR on the 5' RACE reads. This sample yields 550,000 to 650,000 distinct CDR3 sequences, of which over 25% are seen a single time; approximately 3.3% belongs to the top ten. This sample was shared with a second study, whose subject was T cells of mothers and their children.

This clonotype originated in a boy younger than 10 in good health. Sequences were obtained from blood. The chain carries TRBV5-1 and TRBJ1-2; D unclear. CDR3 loop: CASSLSVEVHYGYTF. The CDR3 DNA follows: TGCGCCAGCAGCTTGTCGGTGGAAGTCCACTATGGCTACACCTTC.